The entry that follows covers one T cell receptor (beta chain) sequence. Three rounds of nested PCR, following a modified ARM-PCR protocol, produced the TCRbeta library. One entry per CDR3 protein, called by TCRdb with MiXCR from the multiplex PCR reads. The table records around 70,000 distinct CDR3 sequences, around four fifths of them present only once. The sample comes from a study of tumor and adjacent non-tumor tissue in lung cancer. Background on the study: Some 3.9 million productive TCRbeta reads were obtained per sample on average.

The template was RNA from unsorted bulk tissue. Germline V gene data show CDR1 as MNHEY and CDR2 as SVGEGT. The CDR3 length is 14 residues. Sequences were obtained from lung tumor tissue. The sequence was collected from a man aged 60-69 years with non-small cell lung cancer. This rearrangement joins TRBV6-2 or TRBV6-3 to TRBJ2-2, with 8 bases fitting TRBD2. CDR3 protein: CGSSSGRNTGELFF. For the CDR3, the DNA is TGTGGCAGTTCAAGCGGGAGAAACACCGGGGAGCTGTTTTTT.